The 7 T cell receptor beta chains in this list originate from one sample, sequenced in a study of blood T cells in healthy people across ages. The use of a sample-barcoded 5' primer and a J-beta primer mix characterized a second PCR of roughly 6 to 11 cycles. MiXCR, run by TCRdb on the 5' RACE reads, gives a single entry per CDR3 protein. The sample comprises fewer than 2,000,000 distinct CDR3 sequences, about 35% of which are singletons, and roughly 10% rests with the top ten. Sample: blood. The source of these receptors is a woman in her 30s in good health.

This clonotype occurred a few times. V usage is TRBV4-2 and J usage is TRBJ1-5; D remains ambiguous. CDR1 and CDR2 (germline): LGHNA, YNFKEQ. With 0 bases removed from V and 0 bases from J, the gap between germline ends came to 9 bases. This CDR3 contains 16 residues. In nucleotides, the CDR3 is TGTGCCAGCAGCCAAGATTTAGCGTATAGCAATCAGCCCCAGCATTTT. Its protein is CASSQDLAYSNQPQHF.

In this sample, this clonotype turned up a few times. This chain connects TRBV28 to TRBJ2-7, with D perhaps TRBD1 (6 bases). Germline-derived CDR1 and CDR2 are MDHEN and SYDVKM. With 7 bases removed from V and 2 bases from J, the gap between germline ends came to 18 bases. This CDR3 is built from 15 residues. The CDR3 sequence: CASTKGGRPTYEQYF. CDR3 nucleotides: TGTGCCAGCACCAAAGGGGGACGGCCTACCTACGAGCAGTACTTC.

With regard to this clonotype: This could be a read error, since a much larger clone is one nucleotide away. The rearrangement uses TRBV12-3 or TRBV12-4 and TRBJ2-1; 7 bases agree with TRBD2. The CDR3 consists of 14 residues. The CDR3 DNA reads TGTGCCAGCAGTTGGGGGGGGACGGGTAATGAGCAGTGCTTC. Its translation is CASSWGGTGNEQCF.

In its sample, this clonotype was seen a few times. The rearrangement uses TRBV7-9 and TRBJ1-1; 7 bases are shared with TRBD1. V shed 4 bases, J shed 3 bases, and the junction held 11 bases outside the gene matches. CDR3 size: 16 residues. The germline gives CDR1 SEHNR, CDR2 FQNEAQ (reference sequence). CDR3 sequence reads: CASSSGQAIEDTEAFF. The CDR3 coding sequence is TGTGCCAGCAGCTCTGGACAGGCTATTGAGGACACTGAAGCTTTCTTT.

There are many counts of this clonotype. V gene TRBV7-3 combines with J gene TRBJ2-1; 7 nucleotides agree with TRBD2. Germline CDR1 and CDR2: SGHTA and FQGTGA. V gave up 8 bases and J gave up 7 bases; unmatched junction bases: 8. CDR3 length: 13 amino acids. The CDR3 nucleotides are TGTGCCAGCGGGTCGAGCGGGGTGAATGAGCAGTTCTTC. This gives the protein CASGSSGVNEQFF.

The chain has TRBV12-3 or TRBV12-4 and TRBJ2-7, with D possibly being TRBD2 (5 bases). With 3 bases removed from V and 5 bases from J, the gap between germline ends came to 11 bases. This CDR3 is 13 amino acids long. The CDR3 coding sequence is TGTGCCAGCAGTTTGAGAGGGTTTAACGAGCAGTACTTC. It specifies CASSLRGFNEQYF.

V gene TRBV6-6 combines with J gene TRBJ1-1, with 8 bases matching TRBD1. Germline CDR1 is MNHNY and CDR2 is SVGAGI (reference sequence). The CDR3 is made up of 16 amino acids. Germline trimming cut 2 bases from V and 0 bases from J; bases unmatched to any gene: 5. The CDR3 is CASSYPRQGLNTEAFF. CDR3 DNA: TGTGCCAGCAGTTACCCCAGACAGGGGCTGAACACTGAAGCTTTCTTT.